This T cell receptor (beta chain) came from a study of cytomegalovirus exposure and HLA in healthy donors. About the research overall: Researchers found that about four fifths of just under 400 genotyped donors fell within the Caucasian-associated ancestry cluster.

There were likely unrecorded immune exposures, though donors were nominally healthy when sampled. The PCR used 60 Vbeta and 13 Jbeta primers. Repertoires were generated with immunoSEQ multiplex PCR, while TCRdb's copy carries only in-frame clones and drops some. Of approximately 160,000 clones listed, 80% to 90% were seen once; the top ten hold under 2%. Regarding the study as a whole: Sequence variants that were highly shared formed a cluster that was likely a sequencing artifact. An analysis was carried out at a later point. It showed that HLA-associated TCR beta chains were more clonally expanded than equally common non-associated chains.

Per germline, CDR1 SGHTA and CDR2 FQGNSA. The CDR3 has 17 residues. V was trimmed by 1 base and J by 1 base, leaving 14 bases between them. Worth noting for this clone: Its antigen is as yet unknown.

This clonotype originated in a woman in her late teens or twenties in good health and CMV-seronegative. The rearrangement joins TRBV7-2 to TRBJ1-3; maybe TRBD1 (6 bases). The sequenced material came from PBMCs. The CDR3 loop reads CASSLGSGRGSGNTIYF. The CDR3, as DNA: TGTGCCAGCAGCTTAGGATCGGGCAGGGGATCTGGAAACACCATATATTTT.